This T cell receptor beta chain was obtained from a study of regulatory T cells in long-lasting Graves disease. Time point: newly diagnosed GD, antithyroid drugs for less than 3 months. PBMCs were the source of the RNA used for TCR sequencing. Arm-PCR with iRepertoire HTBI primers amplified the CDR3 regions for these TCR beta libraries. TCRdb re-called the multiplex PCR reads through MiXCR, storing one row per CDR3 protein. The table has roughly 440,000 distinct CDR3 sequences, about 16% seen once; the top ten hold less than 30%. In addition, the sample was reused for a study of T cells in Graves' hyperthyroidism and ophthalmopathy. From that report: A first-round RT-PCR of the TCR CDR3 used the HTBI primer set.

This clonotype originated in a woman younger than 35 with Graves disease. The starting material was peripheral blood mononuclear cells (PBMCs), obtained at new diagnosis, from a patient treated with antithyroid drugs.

The CDR3 sequence: CSPRPGLGNQPQHF. As DNA, the CDR3 is TGCAGTCCACGTCCGGGGCTGGGCAATCAGCCCCAGCATTTT. The chain links TRBV20-1 to TRBJ1-5, with a weak D call TRBD1 (5 bases). Trimming removed 8 bases at V and 2 bases at J, with 16 bases between. Germline CDR1 and CDR2: DFQATT and SNEGSKA (reference sequence). The CDR3 is 14 residues long.